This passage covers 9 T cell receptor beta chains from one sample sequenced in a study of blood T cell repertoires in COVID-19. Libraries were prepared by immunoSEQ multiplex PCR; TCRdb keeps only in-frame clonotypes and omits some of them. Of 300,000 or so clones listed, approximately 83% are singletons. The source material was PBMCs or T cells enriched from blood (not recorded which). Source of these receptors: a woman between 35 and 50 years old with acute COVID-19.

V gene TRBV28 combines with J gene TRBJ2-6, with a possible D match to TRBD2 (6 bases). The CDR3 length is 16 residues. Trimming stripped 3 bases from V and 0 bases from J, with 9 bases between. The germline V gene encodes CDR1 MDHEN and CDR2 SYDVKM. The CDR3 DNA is TGTGCCAGCAGTTTCACCGGGAGCTCTGGGGCCAACGTCCTGACTTTC. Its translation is CASSFTGSSGANVLTF.

The CDR3 sequence is CASSSSVGELFF. DNA of the CDR3: TGTGCCAGCAGCTCTAGCGTCGGGGAGCTGTTTTTT. The chain couples TRBV7-2 to TRBJ2-2; TRBD2 is a possible D gene (6 bases). The length of the CDR3 is 12 residues. CDR1 is SGHTA, CDR2 FQGNSA, per germline. The V and J ends lost 4 bases and 7 bases respectively, with 7 bases between them.

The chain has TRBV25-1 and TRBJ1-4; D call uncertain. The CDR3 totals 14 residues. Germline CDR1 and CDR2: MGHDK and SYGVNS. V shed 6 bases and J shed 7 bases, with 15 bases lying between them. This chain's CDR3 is CASSSDWGGEKLFF. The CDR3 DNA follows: TGTGCCAGCAGCTCCGACTGGGGAGGTGAAAAACTGTTTTTT.

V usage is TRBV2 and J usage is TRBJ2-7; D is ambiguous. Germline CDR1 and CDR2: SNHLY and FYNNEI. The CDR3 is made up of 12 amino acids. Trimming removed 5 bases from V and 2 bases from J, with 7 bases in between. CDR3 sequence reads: CASSQTAYEQYF. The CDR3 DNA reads TGTGCCAGCAGTCAAACAGCCTACGAGCAGTACTTC. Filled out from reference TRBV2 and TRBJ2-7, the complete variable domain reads EPEVTQTPSHQVTQMGQEVILRCVPISNHLYFYWYRQILGQKVEFLVSFYNNEISEKSEIFDDQFSVERPDGSNFTLKIRSTKLEDSAMYFCASSQTAYEQYFGPGTRLTVT.

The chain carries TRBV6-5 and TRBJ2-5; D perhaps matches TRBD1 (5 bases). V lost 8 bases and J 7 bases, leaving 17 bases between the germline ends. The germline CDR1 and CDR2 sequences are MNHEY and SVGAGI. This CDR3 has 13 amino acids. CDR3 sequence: CASGHLGAGTQYF. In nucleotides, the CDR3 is TGTGCCAGCGGGCATCTAGGGGCTGGGACCCAGTACTTC.

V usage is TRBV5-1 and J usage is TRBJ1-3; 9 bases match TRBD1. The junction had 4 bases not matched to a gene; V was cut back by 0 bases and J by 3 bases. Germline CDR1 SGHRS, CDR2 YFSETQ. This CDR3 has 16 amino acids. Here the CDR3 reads CASSLEGQGYGNTIYF. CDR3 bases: TGCGCCAGCAGCTTGGAGGGACAGGGATATGGAAACACCATATATTTT.

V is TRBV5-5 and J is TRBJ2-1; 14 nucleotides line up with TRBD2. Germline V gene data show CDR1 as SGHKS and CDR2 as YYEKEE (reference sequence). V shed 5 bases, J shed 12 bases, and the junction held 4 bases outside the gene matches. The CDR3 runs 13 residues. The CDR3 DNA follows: TGTGCCAGCAGGGGGACTAGCGGGAGTGGGCAGTTCTTC. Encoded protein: CASRGTSGSGQFF.

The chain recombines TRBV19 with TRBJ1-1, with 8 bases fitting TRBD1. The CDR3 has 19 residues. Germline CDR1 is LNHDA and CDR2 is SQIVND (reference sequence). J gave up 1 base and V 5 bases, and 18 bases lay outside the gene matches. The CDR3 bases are TGTGCCAGTAGTGAAAAGATAATATCAGGGGGCCTTAGGAACACTGAAGCTTTCTTT. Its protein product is CASSEKIISGGLRNTEAFF.

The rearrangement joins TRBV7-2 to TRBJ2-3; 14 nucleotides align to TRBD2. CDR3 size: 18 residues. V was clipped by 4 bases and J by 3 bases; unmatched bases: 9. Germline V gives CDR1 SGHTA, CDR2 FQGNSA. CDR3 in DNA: TGTGCCAGCAGCTCCCCGGGACTAGCGGGGGCGCGGACAGATACGCAGTATTTT. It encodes CASSSPGLAGARTDTQYF.